This T cell receptor (beta chain) comes out of a study of neurological immune-mediated disorders. Per germline, CDR1 DFQATT and CDR2 SNEGSKA (reference sequence). Trimming removed 6 bases from V and 0 bases from J, with 16 bases in between. CDR3 length: 15 residues. This clonotype was found many times. Its antigen is unidentified. Regarding the study as a whole: No CDR3 amino acid sequences recurred among expanded clones across subjects, suggesting private repertoires in all groups.

One entry per CDR3 protein results from TCRdb running MiXCR on the 5' RACE reads. The sample shows roughly 59,000 distinct CDR3 sequences, roughly 5.6% of them seen only once. The genes are TRBV20-1 and TRBJ2-3; a weak D match, TRBD2 (6 bases). The sequence came from a human donor with multiple sclerosis. The donor label of this sample is uncertain. The sequencing input was PBMCs. CDR3 sequence reads: CSAPSGRRSTDTQYF. CDR3 DNA sequence: TGCAGTGCCCCCAGCGGGCGCCGAAGCACAGATACGCAGTATTTT.